Listed below are T cell receptor beta chains from one sample, sequenced in a study of blood T cell repertoires in COVID-19. Measured with immunoSEQ multiplex PCR; TCRdb has only the in-frame clones, and not every one. The table records some 300,000 clones, more than 80% of them present only once. Sequencing input: peripheral blood. Receptors originate from a woman aged 50 to 65 with COVID-19, enrolled during active disease. CDR3s include the opening cysteine and the closing phenylalanine or tryptophan. Each record gives: CDR3 length, clone size, J gene, V gene, D gene, CDR3 DNA, CDR3 protein. A D gene is named only where the DNA matches it firmly. Size is omitted from some rows. Given values are once, few, many or a class for expanded clones.

>14|NA|TRBJ2-7|TRBV19|TRBD1
TGTGCCAGTAAGGCGGGACAGGGTACCTACGAGCAGTACTTC
CASKAGQGTYEQYF
>15|NA|TRBJ1-2|TRBV7-9|NA
TGTGCCAGCAGCTTAGAAGCGTCCGGAAACTATGGCTACACCTTC
CASSLEASGNYGYTF
>15|NA|TRBJ1-5|TRBV27|TRBD1
TGTGCCAGCAGTTTAAGACAGGGGGCAAATCAGCCCCAGCATTTT
CASSLRQGANQPQHF
>12|once|TRBJ2-1|TRBV5-4|NA
TGTGCCAGCAGCTTTTTAGGGGGTGAGCAGTTCTTC
CASSFLGGEQFF
>15|NA|TRBJ2-7|TRBV4-2|TRBD2
TGTGCCAGCAGCCCCTGGACTAGCAGGTCCGACGAGCAGTACTTC
CASSPWTSRSDEQYF
>18|NA|TRBJ1-5|TRBV27|TRBD1
TGTGCCAGCAGTTTAAGCCCATCATCAGGGGGCGCTTCTCAGCCCCAGCATTTT
CASSLSPSSGGASQPQHF
>17|once|TRBJ2-7|TRBV15|NA
TGTGCCACCAGCACCCCTGGGGTAGGACAGTTAGGTCGGGAGCAGTACTTC
CATSTPGVGQLGREQYF
>16|few|TRBJ1-4|TRBV19|NA
TGTGCCAGTAGCCCTGATCGGGTACTAACTAATGAAAAACTGTTTTTT
CASSPDRVLTNEKLFF
>16|NA|TRBJ2-3|TRBV7-2|TRBD1
TGTGCCAGCAGCTTTCAGGGGGATCCTAGCACAGATACGCAGTATTTT
CASSFQGDPSTDTQYF
>16|NA|TRBJ2-7|TRBV7-8|TRBD1
TGTGCCAGCAGCTATACCAGGGACAGGCCTTCCTACGAGCAGTACTTC
CASSYTRDRPSYEQYF
>15|NA|TRBJ2-1|TRBV19|TRBD1
TGTGCCAGTAGTCCTCGACAGGGGGCCCTCAATGAGCAGTTCTTC
CASSPRQGALNEQFF
>14|NA|TRBJ1-1|TRBV18|TRBD1
TGTGCCAGCTCGCTCCTCGACAGGGTTGCTGAAGCTTTCTTT
CASSLLDRVAEAFF
>13|NA|TRBJ2-7|TRBV6-2/TRBV6-3|NA
TGTGCCAGCAGACCTTTCCAGACCTACGAGCAGTACTTC
CASRPFQTYEQYF
>15|NA|TRBJ2-1|TRBV5-1|NA
TGCGCCAGCAGCTTATCCGGGAGCTCCTACAATGAGCAGTTCTTC
CASSLSGSSYNEQFF
>16|NA|TRBJ1-3|TRBV24-1|NA
TGTGCCACCAGTGATTTGTCCAGGGAATCTGGAAACACCATATATTTT
CATSDLSRESGNTIYF
>15|once|TRBJ2-2|TRBV5-6|TRBD1
TGTGCCAGCAGCTTGGGAGGGACAGGGGTGATTGGGTTGTTTTTT
CASSLGGTGVIGLFF
>17|NA|TRBJ2-3|TRBV5-1|TRBD2
TGCGCCAGCAGCTTGGATCTAGCGGGAGGGAGCACAGATACGCAGTATTTT
CASSLDLAGGSTDTQYF
>15|NA|TRBJ2-1|TRBV11-2|TRBD1
TGTGCCAGCAGCACCGGGACAGGGGCCTACAATGAGCAGTTCTTC
CASSTGTGAYNEQFF
>14|NA|TRBJ2-5|TRBV11-1|NA
TGTGCCAGCAGCCAACAGGCGCACGGAGAGACCCAGTACTTC
CASSQQAHGETQYF
>15|NA|TRBJ1-4|TRBV19|NA
TGTGCCAGTAATTGGCAGGATGCAACTAATGAAAAACTGTTTTTT
CASNWQDATNEKLFF
>13|NA|TRBJ2-2|TRBV5-4|NA
TGTGCCAGCAGCTTGAGGGGCCCCGGGGAGCTGTTTTTT
CASSLRGPGELFF
>13|few|TRBJ1-2|TRBV5-1|TRBD1
TGCGCCAGCAGCTTGGGACAGGGTGATGGCTACACCTTC
CASSLGQGDGYTF
>14|NA|TRBJ2-5|TRBV2|TRBD1
TGTGCCAGCAGTCTTGGACAGGGCCAAGAGACCCAGTACTTC
CASSLGQGQETQYF
>15|NA|TRBJ2-4|TRBV7-9|NA
TGTGCCAGCAGCTTAGGCCAGTCAGGGGGGAACATTCAGTACTTC
CASSLGQSGGNIQYF
>14|NA|TRBJ2-3|TRBV19|NA
TGTGCCAGTAGGTCGGGTGGATACACAGATACGCAGTATTTT
CASRSGGYTDTQYF
>15|NA|TRBJ2-5|TRBV6-5|NA
TGTGCCAGCAGTTACTCGAGCGGGTTCCAAGAGACCCAGTACTTC
CASSYSSGFQETQYF
>15|NA|TRBJ1-2|TRBV29-1|TRBD1
TGCAGCGTTGGGGGGCGGGACAGGAACTACTATGGCTACACCTTC
CSVGGRDRNYYGYTF
>15|NA|TRBJ2-3|TRBV29-1|TRBD2
TGCAGCGTGCGCACCGCTAGCGGGAGAGGGGATACGCAGTATTTT
CSVRTASGRGDTQYF
>12|NA|TRBJ1-2|TRBV3-1/TRBV3-2|NA
TGTGCCAGCATCGACACAGGGTCTGGCTACACCTTC
CASIDTGSGYTF
>15|NA|TRBJ1-3|TRBV14|NA
TGTGCCAGCAGCAGATCGGACAGCTCTGGAAACACCATATATTTT
CASSRSDSSGNTIYF
>16|NA|TRBJ2-5|TRBV10-3|TRBD2
TGTGCCATCAGTGAGTCGGGTAGCGGGAGACTAGAGACCCAGTACTTC
CAISESGSGRLETQYF
>14|NA|TRBJ1-2|TRBV15|TRBD1
TGTGCCACCAGCATAAGACAGGGGGCGGATGGCTACACCTTC
CATSIRQGADGYTF
>15|NA|TRBJ1-1|TRBV27|NA
TGTGCCAGCAGTTTATCGAGGGGTAGCGGCACTGAAGCTTTCTTT
CASSLSRGSGTEAFF
>13|once|TRBJ2-3|TRBV3-1/TRBV3-2|NA
TGTGCCAGCAGCCAGCGGGATCCCGGTACGCAGTATTTT
CASSQRDPGTQYF
>13|NA|TRBJ1-2|TRBV6-5|TRBD1
TGTGCCGCGCGGGACAGCTCTAACTATGGCTACACCTTC
CAARDSSNYGYTF
>12|NA|TRBJ2-3|TRBV18|NA
TGTGCCAGCTCACCGGCCGCAGATACGCAGTATTTT
CASSPAADTQYF
>13|NA|TRBJ2-1|TRBV2|NA
TGTGCCAGCAGTGATAACAGAGACAATGAGCAGTTCTTC
CASSDNRDNEQFF
>14|NA|TRBJ1-1|TRBV19|NA
TGTGCCAGTAGTATAGTTGGGACGGGAGGGGAAGCTTTCTTT
CASSIVGTGGEAFF
>11|NA|TRBJ1-2|TRBV20-1|NA
TGCAGTGCTAGAGATCAACTTGGCTACACCTTC
CSARDQLGYTF
>15|NA|TRBJ2-7|TRBV29-1|NA
TGCAGCGTTGGCAAAGTTAACCCGGACAACTACGAGCAGTACTTC
CSVGKVNPDNYEQYF
>16|NA|TRBJ2-3|TRBV18|NA
TGTGCCAGCCAAAGAAACACCGGGTCCAGCACAGATACGCAGTATTTT
CASQRNTGSSTDTQYF
>14|NA|TRBJ1-3|TRBV9|NA
TGTGCCAGCAGCGCAACCTACTCTGGAAACACCATATATTTT
CASSATYSGNTIYF